This is a list of T cell receptor beta chains from one sample in a study of brain T cells in children with intractable seizures. Libraries were prepared by immunoSEQ multiplex PCR; TCRdb keeps only in-frame clonotypes and omits some of them. The repertoire holds about 340,000 clones, with 93% as singletons. The sequenced sample was peripheral blood, obtained roughly 5 months after surgery. The receptors stem from a boy younger than two with tuberous sclerosis and intractable seizures. The CDR3 runs from the conserved cysteine through the conserved F or W. D genes are given only for firm matches. Rows may omit the clone size; those that give it use once, few, many or a size class.

d_gene: NA; v_gene: TRBV27; abundance: NA; j_gene: TRBJ2-7; CDR3aa: CASSSRQTYEQYF; CDR3nt: TGTGCCAGCAGTTCCCGACAAACATACGAGCAGTACTTC
d_gene: NA; v_gene: TRBV7-6; abundance: few; j_gene: TRBJ1-5; CDR3aa: CASSLAQGTQPQHF; CDR3nt: TGTGCCAGCAGCTTAGCCCAGGGGACCCAGCCCCAGCATTTT
d_gene: TRBD1; v_gene: TRBV27; abundance: NA; j_gene: TRBJ2-7; CDR3aa: CASSFTGQGYEQYF; CDR3nt: TGTGCCAGCAGTTTCACGGGACAGGGGTACGAGCAGTACTTC
d_gene: NA; v_gene: TRBV11-1; abundance: NA; j_gene: TRBJ2-7; CDR3aa: CASSSGGRSSYEQYF; CDR3nt: TGTGCCAGCAGCTCGGGCGGCCGAAGCTCCTACGAGCAGTACTTC
d_gene: NA; v_gene: TRBV12-5; abundance: NA; j_gene: TRBJ1-2; CDR3aa: CASGFTPSNYGYTF; CDR3nt: TGTGCTAGTGGTTTCACCCCCTCTAACTATGGCTACACCTTC
d_gene: TRBD1; v_gene: TRBV29-1; abundance: NA; j_gene: TRBJ2-1; CDR3aa: CSVWTGAYNEQFF; CDR3nt: TGCAGCGTCTGGACAGGGGCCTACAATGAGCAGTTCTTC
d_gene: TRBD1; v_gene: TRBV24-1; abundance: NA; j_gene: TRBJ1-2; CDR3aa: CATSEPDRGSEGYTF; CDR3nt: TGTGCCACCAGTGAGCCGGACAGGGGGTCTGAGGGCTACACCTTC
d_gene: NA; v_gene: TRBV7-8; abundance: NA; j_gene: TRBJ1-2; CDR3aa: CASSLGKNYGYTF; CDR3nt: TGTGCCAGCAGCCTAGGGAAAAACTATGGCTACACCTTC
d_gene: TRBD1; v_gene: TRBV7-9; abundance: NA; j_gene: TRBJ1-5; CDR3aa: CASSQGQGNQPQHF; CDR3nt: TGTGCCAGCAGCCAGGGACAGGGTAACCAGCCCCAGCATTTT
d_gene: TRBD2; v_gene: TRBV11-2; abundance: NA; j_gene: TRBJ2-2; CDR3aa: CASSILADGGELFF; CDR3nt: TGTGCCAGCAGCATACTAGCGGACGGCGGGGAGCTGTTTTTT
d_gene: NA; v_gene: TRBV6-5; abundance: NA; j_gene: TRBJ2-5; CDR3aa: CASSYSIGTQYF; CDR3nt: TGTGCCAGCAGTTACTCGATAGGGACCCAGTACTTC
d_gene: TRBD1; v_gene: TRBV19; abundance: NA; j_gene: TRBJ2-4; CDR3aa: CASSPTGVGIQYF; CDR3nt: TGTGCCAGTAGCCCGACAGGGGTTGGCATTCAGTACTTC
d_gene: NA; v_gene: TRBV7-3; abundance: NA; j_gene: TRBJ2-2; CDR3aa: CASSPSDTGELFF; CDR3nt: TGTGCCAGCAGCCCCTCCGACACCGGGGAGCTGTTTTTT
d_gene: NA; v_gene: TRBV7-8; abundance: NA; j_gene: TRBJ2-7; CDR3aa: CASSLVPYYEQYF; CDR3nt: TGTGCCAGCAGCTTAGTCCCTTACTACGAGCAGTACTTC
d_gene: NA; v_gene: TRBV6-1; abundance: NA; j_gene: TRBJ2-7; CDR3aa: CASSEAWGLSYEQYF; CDR3nt: TGTGCCAGCAGTGAAGCCTGGGGGCTAAGCTACGAGCAGTACTTC
d_gene: NA; v_gene: TRBV5-8; abundance: once; j_gene: TRBJ2-5; CDR3aa: CASSQYQETQYF; CDR3nt: TGTGCCAGCAGCCAGTACCAAGAGACCCAGTACTTC
d_gene: NA; v_gene: TRBV2; abundance: NA; j_gene: TRBJ2-7; CDR3aa: CASSEALVTAGLYEQYF; CDR3nt: TGTGCCAGCAGTGAAGCTCTTGTAACCGCCGGGCTCTACGAGCAGTACTTC
d_gene: NA; v_gene: TRBV18; abundance: NA; j_gene: TRBJ2-3; CDR3aa: CASSPSDTQYF; CDR3nt: TGTGCCAGCTCACCATCAGATACGCAGTATTTT
d_gene: NA; v_gene: TRBV24-1; abundance: NA; j_gene: TRBJ1-2; CDR3aa: CATFSITGNYGYTF; CDR3nt: TGTGCCACCTTCTCCATCACAGGCAACTATGGCTACACCTTC
d_gene: NA; v_gene: TRBV25-1; abundance: once; j_gene: TRBJ1-6; CDR3aa: CASSEYREADSPLHF; CDR3nt: TGTGCCAGCAGTGAATACAGGGAAGCGGATTCACCCCTCCACTTT
d_gene: NA; v_gene: TRBV20-1; abundance: NA; j_gene: TRBJ1-1; CDR3aa: CSVDGNTEAFF; CDR3nt: TGCAGTGTGGACGGTAACACTGAAGCTTTCTTT
d_gene: NA; v_gene: TRBV12-3/TRBV12-4; abundance: NA; j_gene: TRBJ1-5; CDR3aa: CASSPGPGQPQHF; CDR3nt: TGTGCCAGCAGTCCGGGGCCCGGTCAGCCCCAGCATTTT
d_gene: NA; v_gene: TRBV7-9; abundance: NA; j_gene: TRBJ1-2; CDR3aa: CASSLSFSDKGYTF; CDR3nt: TGTGCCAGCAGCTTATCTTTTTCGGACAAGGGCTACACCTTC
d_gene: NA; v_gene: TRBV7-9; abundance: once; j_gene: TRBJ2-5; CDR3aa: CASSHTQGLETQYF; CDR3nt: TGTGCCAGCAGCCACACACAGGGTCTGGAGACCCAGTACTTC
d_gene: NA; v_gene: TRBV3-1/TRBV3-2; abundance: NA; j_gene: TRBJ1-1; CDR3aa: CASSPVEPGGTEAFF; CDR3nt: TGTGCCAGCAGCCCTGTTGAGCCCGGCGGGACTGAAGCTTTCTTT
d_gene: TRBD2; v_gene: TRBV11-2; abundance: NA; j_gene: TRBJ2-7; CDR3aa: CASSPGLAAEQYF; CDR3nt: TGTGCCAGCAGCCCCGGACTAGCTGCCGAGCAGTACTTC
d_gene: NA; v_gene: TRBV5-8; abundance: NA; j_gene: TRBJ1-1; CDR3aa: CASSLGGFANTEAFF; CDR3nt: TGTGCCAGCAGCTTAGGGGGTTTCGCGAACACTGAAGCTTTCTTT
d_gene: NA; v_gene: TRBV27; abundance: NA; j_gene: TRBJ2-7; CDR3aa: CASRQYYTGDEQYF; CDR3nt: TGTGCCAGCAGGCAATACTACACCGGCGACGAGCAGTACTTC
d_gene: TRBD1; v_gene: TRBV5-6; abundance: NA; j_gene: TRBJ2-7; CDR3aa: CASSWGTGGNEQYF; CDR3nt: TGTGCCAGCAGCTGGGGGACAGGGGGTAACGAGCAGTACTTC
d_gene: NA; v_gene: TRBV27; abundance: NA; j_gene: TRBJ1-1; CDR3aa: CASSQVVGTEAFF; CDR3nt: TGTGCCAGCAGCCAGGTGGTTGGCACTGAAGCTTTCTTT